This T cell receptor beta chain was identified during a study of beta chain features in type 1 diabetes. Findings and caveats of the study: Type 1 diabetes patients showed a moderate but significant shortening of TCRB CDR3s in all four CD4+ subsets.

Trimming pared 6 bases from V and 8 bases from J, leaving 10 bases between. This CDR3 has 11 amino acids. In germline, CDR1 is DFQATT, CDR2 SNEGSKA (reference sequence). What was sequenced were expressed TCRB transcripts, since all of the isolated RNA had been reverse transcribed. Approximately 3.5 million reads per sample on average were obtained from naive, central memory and regulatory T cell samples. Sequenced by immunoSEQ multiplex PCR; TCRdb stores in-frame clones only, minus some. The data hold 600,000 to 700,000 clones, with roughly 12% observed a single time. A word on this clone: Its matching antigen is unknown.

Sorting of CD4+ naive, central memory, regulatory and stem cell-like memory cells was performed via CD45RO/CCR7/CD25/CD127/CD95/CD27. This TCR derives from a young man with type 1 diabetes. This chain links TRBV20-1 with TRBJ1-4; D is undetermined. The sample consisted of naive CD4+ T cells from blood. For the CDR3, the DNA is TGCAGTGCACTTTATCCCGAAAAACTGTTTTTT. This gives the protein CSALYPEKLFF.